This T cell receptor beta chain stems from a study of blood T cell repertoires in COVID-19. As for the study in general: PBMCs, B-cell-depleted T cells, or T cells were the source of the cDNA or gDNA that made up the material.

Losses at the gene ends were 5 bases for V and 2 bases for J; bases not matched to a gene: 4. The CDR3 runs to 14 residues. Germline V gene data show CDR1 as MNHEY and CDR2 as SVGAGI. The data were produced by immunoSEQ multiplex PCR, yet TCRdb's version contains in-frame clones alone and is incomplete. The sample includes around 8,000 clones, approximately 88% of them seen just once. The sequence was obtained from a human donor in a cohort sampled during active COVID-19. The sequencing sample was made of peripheral blood. The genes are TRBV6-5 and TRBJ1-1, with 8 nucleotides matching TRBD1. The CDR3 DNA sequence: TGTGCCAGCAGTATCGGACAGGGAAACACTGAAGCTTTCTTT. The encoded protein is CASSIGQGNTEAFF.